One sample yielded the 22 T cell receptor beta chains listed below, sequenced in a study of regulatory T cells in long-lasting Graves disease (dated by TCRdb to the early 2020s). The time point label on this specimen signifies: newly diagnosed GD, antithyroid drugs for less than 3 months. For both TCR sequencing and RNA sequencing, RNA was extracted from PBMCs using TRIzol. The library was made by multiplex PCR. The sequencer was an Illumina HiSeq 4000. To build TCR beta libraries, CDR3 regions were amplified by Arm-PCR using iRepertoire HTBI primers. In TCRdb, the public reads were trimmed at Q25 with fastp and aligned with MiXCR, with productive beta chains retained. CDR3 protein duplicates are merged, each entry listing the most common genes and DNA. Counted in this sample were about 440,000 distinct CDR3 sequences; about 15% of them appeared once. Together, the top ten hold over 15% of the sample.

These data were likewise used in another study, on T cells in Graves' hyperthyroidism and ophthalmopathy.

Source: peripheral blood mononuclear cells (PBMCs), taken at new diagnosis, from a patient treated with antithyroid drugs. The receptor source for this set is a woman under 40 with Graves disease. Donor details come from another sample of the same person, matched by shared clones.

This rearrangement joins TRBV27 to TRBJ2-2; D unresolved. CDR3 size: 13 residues. The germline gives CDR1 MNHEY, CDR2 SMNVEV (reference sequence). Trimming removed 7 bases at V and 2 bases at J, with 8 bases between. The CDR3 DNA reads as TGTGCCAGCACCTTATTAAACACCGGGGAGCTGTTTTTT. As protein: CASTLLNTGELFF.

This clonotype was counted at least ten times. The chain's CDR3 is CASSLGWGYGYTF. In DNA, the CDR3 is TGTGCCAGCAGCTTAGGCTGGGGCTATGGCTACACCTTC. V gene TRBV11-1 combines with J gene TRBJ1-2; D unresolved. CDR3 length: 13 residues. The V gene's germline CDR1 is SGHAT and CDR2 FQDESV (reference sequence). Trimming pared 1 base from V and 4 bases from J, leaving 7 bases between.

The chain recombines TRBV18 with TRBJ2-3; the D gene is possibly TRBD1 (5 bases). Germline CDR1 reads KGHSH; CDR2 reads LQKENI. Deletions cut 2 bases from V and 5 bases from J, with 14 bases between. The CDR3 is 15 amino acids. This chain's CDR3 is CASSPNQGREDTQYF. DNA for the CDR3: TGTGCCAGCTCACCAAATCAGGGAAGGGAAGATACGCAGTATTTT.

This clonotype was seen a handful of times. The rearrangement uses TRBV7-9 and TRBJ1-2; D gene uncertain. V lost 2 bases, J lost 6 bases, and 4 bases lay in between. CDR1 and CDR2 from the germline V gene are SEHNR and FQNEAQ (reference sequence). The CDR3 is made up of 11 amino acids. The CDR3 nucleotides read TGTGCCAGCAGCTTATCTGATGGCTACACCTTC. It specifies CASSLSDGYTF.

CDR3 amino acids: CASTEGRGSGNTIYF. The CDR3 DNA reads TGTGCCAGTACGGAGGGAAGGGGATCTGGAAACACCATATATTTT. The V call is TRBV19, the J call TRBJ1-3, with D perhaps TRBD1 (5 bases). Trimming removed 7 bases from V and 1 base from J, with 14 bases in between. This CDR3 region has 15 residues. Germline CDR1 LNHDA, CDR2 SQIVND (reference sequence). Complete variable domain (other parts from reference TRBV19 and TRBJ1-3): DGGITQSPKYLFRKEGQNVTLSCEQNLNHDAMYWYRQDPGQGLRLIYYSQIVNDFQKGDIAEGYSVSREKKESFPLTVTSAQKNPTAFYLCASTEGRGSGNTIYFGEGSWLTVV.

This clonotype was picked up many times. V is TRBV24-1 and J is TRBJ2-1, with 12 bases matching TRBD2. Germline V gene sequence: CDR1 KGHDR, CDR2 SFDVKD. The length of the CDR3 is 17 residues. Unmatched junction bases numbered 7, after V lost 4 bases and J lost 4 bases. The CDR3 sequence: CATSDAGTSGPYNEQFF. The CDR3 bases are TGTGCCACCAGTGACGCTGGGACTAGCGGGCCTTACAATGAGCAGTTCTTC.

This clonotype was observed many times. The chain combines TRBV6-1 with TRBJ1-1; D possibly corresponds to TRBD1 (5 bases). Germline V CDR1 and CDR2: MNHNS, SASEGT. The CDR3 consists of 15 residues. V was shortened by 6 bases and J by 1 base, with 15 bases between the two germline ends. CDR3 loop: CASRRTGLRNTEAFF. Written as DNA, the CDR3 is TGTGCCAGCAGACGCACAGGACTGAGGAACACTGAAGCTTTCTTT.

The J gene is TRBJ1-5, the V gene TRBV19, with D perhaps TRBD1 (5 bases). The V end was cut by 4 bases, the J end by 11 bases, with 9 bases between. Germline V CDR1 and CDR2: LNHDA, SQIVND (reference sequence). This CDR3 region has 11 residues. The CDR3, as DNA: TGTGCCAGTAGTAGGGGGGAGGCCCAGCATTTT. Its translation: CASSRGEAQHF.

This clonotype was counted at least ten times. The V gene is TRBV20-1, the J gene TRBJ2-1; TRBD1 matches 7 bases. The germline CDR1 and CDR2 sequences are DFQATT and SNEGSKA (reference sequence). CDR3 length equals 13 residues. Germline trimming cut 4 bases from V and 4 bases from J; bases unmatched to any gene: 4. The CDR3 coding sequence is TGCAGTGCTACCGGGACAGAGTACAATGAGCAGTTCTTC. It specifies CSATGTEYNEQFF.

J is TRBJ2-7 and V is TRBV9; 7 bases fit TRBD2. Germline assignment: CDR1 SGDLS and CDR2 YYNGEE. The J segment lost 1 base and the V segment lost 4 bases, leaving 14 bases of the junction unmatched. This CDR3 has 17 residues. The CDR3 loop is CASSPYSGSAVSYEQYF. In DNA, the CDR3 is TGTGCCAGCAGCCCCTATAGCGGGTCCGCCGTATCCTACGAGCAGTACTTC.

This clonotype was counted a few times. The CDR3 here is CASSSWDAQGAYNEQFF. The CDR3 nucleotides are TGTGCCAGCAGCTCCTGGGACGCCCAGGGGGCATACAATGAGCAGTTCTTC. This chain connects TRBV7-9 to TRBJ2-1; 8 bases are shared with TRBD1. Trimming took 4 bases from V and 4 from J; bases not matched to a gene: 12. The CDR3 is 17 amino acids. Germline V gives CDR1 SEHNR, CDR2 FQNEAQ (reference sequence).

The chain is built from TRBV6-1 and TRBJ1-4; 8 bases match TRBD1. Germline trimming cut 3 bases from V and 4 bases from J; bases unmatched to any gene: 4. CDR3 length: 15 residues. Per germline, CDR1 MNHNS and CDR2 SASEGT. CDR3 sequence (DNA): TGTGCCAGCAGTGACCCGGGACAGGTTAATGAAAAACTGTTTTTT. This codes for CASSDPGQVNEKLFF.

This clonotype was detected ten times or more. The rearrangement uses TRBV3-1 and TRBJ1-5, with 7 positions matching TRBD1. V trimming: 3 bases; J trimming: 4 bases; junction bases outside the gene matches: 6. The CDR3 runs 15 residues. Germline CDR1 and CDR2: LGHDT and YNNKEL (reference sequence). The CDR3 coding sequence is TGTGCCAGCAGCCAGACAGGGTCTGGGAATCAGCCCCAGCATTTT. This gives the protein CASSQTGSGNQPQHF.

This clonotype was counted a few times. V usage is TRBV11-2 and J usage is TRBJ1-3; 11 nucleotides line up with TRBD1. The V gene's germline CDR1 is SGHAT and CDR2 FQNNGV. V was pared by 4 bases and J by 4 bases, with 3 bases of the junction left unmatched. The CDR3 consists of 15 residues. CDR3 region: CASSYGQGAGNTIYF. CDR3 in DNA: TGTGCCAGCAGCTACGGACAGGGGGCAGGAAACACCATATATTTT.

CDR3 coding DNA: TGTGCCTGGAGAATGAGGGACAGAGAGGGTTCACCCCTCCACTTT. Protein: CAWRMRDREGSPLHF. The chain employs TRBV30 and TRBJ1-6, with 7 bases aligning to TRBD1. CDR1 GTSNPN and CDR2 SVGIG come from the germline V gene (reference sequence). The length of the CDR3 is 15 residues. J gave up 9 bases and V 3 bases, and 11 bases lay outside the gene matches.

As for this clonotype: Possible read error: a much larger clone is one base away. The V call is TRBV30, the J call TRBJ2-7; tentative D call: TRBD1 (6 bases). The CDR3 is 13 amino acids. The V gene lost 2 bases and the J gene lost 7 bases, with 15 bases spanning the gap. Per germline, CDR1 GTSNPN and CDR2 SVGIG (reference sequence). CDR3 coding DNA: TGTGCCTGGAGTTTGGACAGTTACAATGAGCAGTACTTC. This sequence encodes CAWSLDSYNEQYF.

This clonotype came up a few times. This chain joins TRBV12-3 or TRBV12-4 and TRBJ2-1, with D tentatively TRBD2 (6 bases). The germline V and J ends were trimmed by 7 bases and 3 bases, with 10 bases remaining between them. This CDR3 region has 13 residues. The CDR3 coding sequence is TGTGCCAGCACCCCGGGACTCTACAATGAGCAGTTCTTC. Amino acids: CASTPGLYNEQFF.

The V gene is TRBV9, the J gene TRBJ1-2; D unresolved. The CDR3 runs 14 residues. Germline V lookup: CDR1 SGDLS, CDR2 YYNGEE. Trimming removed 6 bases from V and 0 bases from J, with 12 bases in between. CDR3 bases: TGTGCCAGCACCTCGGTGGCTTCTAACTATGGCTACACCTTC. This encodes CASTSVASNYGYTF.

This clonotype was recorded many times. V is TRBV20-1 and J is TRBJ2-1; the D gene is possibly TRBD1 (5 bases). The ends were cut back, 6 bases at V and 7 bases at J, with 10 bases in the middle. Per germline, CDR1 DFQATT and CDR2 SNEGSKA (reference sequence). The CDR3 is 11 amino acids. The CDR3 DNA is TGCAGTGCCCTGGGGCCGAATGAGCAGTTCTTC. It yields the protein CSALGPNEQFF.

At least ten counts were recorded for this clonotype. The V gene is TRBV28, the J gene TRBJ2-2; D perhaps matches TRBD1 (7 bases). Between the trimmed V and J ends, which lost 3 bases and 1 base, there was a span of 18 bases. The CDR3 has 18 amino acids. Looked up from germline, CDR1 is MDHEN and CDR2 is SYDVKM. The CDR3 sequence is CASSFGGPGTVNTGELFF. The CDR3 DNA reads as TGTGCCAGCAGTTTCGGGGGTCCCGGGACAGTGAACACCGGGGAGCTGTTTTTT.

The chain joins TRBV4-1 to TRBJ2-7, with 7 bases identical to TRBD1. Germline V CDR1 and CDR2: MGHRA, YSYEKL. The J segment lost 1 base and the V segment lost 0 bases, leaving 3 bases of the junction unmatched. CDR3 length equals 15 residues. In DNA form, the CDR3 reads TGCGCCAGCAGCCAAGATCTGACAGGGTCCTACGAGCAGTACTTC. Protein product: CASSQDLTGSYEQYF.

This clonotype was recorded many times. The chain joins TRBV4-1 to TRBJ2-1; the match to TRBD2 covers 11 bases. The CDR3 length is 15 residues. Germline CDR1 reads MGHRA; CDR2 reads YSYEKL. V was pared by 4 bases and J by 6 bases, with 5 bases of the junction left unmatched. The CDR3 nucleotides read TGCGCCAGCAGCCGACTAGCGGGATCGGGCAATGAGCAGTTCTTC. It translates to CASSRLAGSGNEQFF.